This entry describes one TCR beta chain. Its antigen is not identified. The data derive from a study of PD-1 blockade in mismatch repair-deficient tumors. Study overall: All were previously treated, progressing patients with 12 mismatch repair-deficient cancer types.

PCR or immunohistochemistry showed mismatch repair deficiency in every enrolled patient. Three pembrolizumab responders had their TCRs sequenced. Data came from immunoSEQ multiplex PCR; TCRdb stores just in-frame clones and leaves some out. The sample yields about 120,000 clones, about 90% seen once. The CDR3 is 15 amino acids. The J segment lost 3 bases and the V segment lost 0 bases, leaving 0 bases of the junction unmatched. Germline V gives CDR1 ENHRY, CDR2 SYGVKD. Points from the study as a whole: Tumor-resident clones, often undetectable pretreatment in blood, expanded then contracted after pembrolizumab.

The material sequenced was peripheral blood, taken approximately 73 weeks after starting pembrolizumab. The clonotype originates from an adult with mismatch repair-deficient cancer. The rearrangement joins TRBV10-3 to TRBJ2-7, with 12 bases that match TRBD2. CDR3 nucleotide sequence: TGTGCCATCAGTGAGTCGACTAGCGGGAGCTACGAGCAGTACTTC. Translated, it gives CAISESTSGSYEQYF.